These 28 T cell receptor beta chains share one sample of origin, sequenced in a study of patients and donors after allogeneic stem cell transplantation. TCRdb analysed the RT-PCR reads with MiXCR anew, one entry per CDR3 protein. The data show about a million distinct CDR3 sequences, under 20% seen once. The sequenced material came from blood, either unsorted or a sorted T cell fraction (not recorded which). The source is a human donor who was either an allogeneic HSCT recipient or a stem cell or donor lymphocyte infusion donor (not recorded which). It is not recorded whose cells these are; they may come from a transplant donor.

The chain couples TRBV24-1 to TRBJ1-2, with 9 bases lining up with TRBD1. The CDR3 spans 13 residues. CDR1 is KGHDR, CDR2 SFDVKD, per germline. V shed 9 bases and J 8 bases; nucleotides not matched to a gene: 9. In DNA form, the CDR3 reads TGTGCCACCCTATCGGACAGGGGAGGAGGCTACACCTTC. It translates to CATLSDRGGGYTF.

This chain uses TRBV7-9 with TRBJ1-6, with a tentative D call TRBD1 (6 bases). V lost 4 bases and J 9 bases, leaving 13 bases between the germline ends. Germline V CDR1 and CDR2: SEHNR, FQNEAQ (reference sequence). There are 14 residues in the CDR3. CDR3 coding DNA: TGTGCCAGCAGCTCCTACGCGGACAGTTCACCCCTCCACTTT. Its translation: CASSSYADSSPLHF.

As concerns this clonotype: One base away lies a much larger clone, so this may be a sequencing read error. The chain has TRBV12-3 or TRBV12-4 and TRBJ2-2; D is unclear. The CDR3 loop spans 15 amino acids. V shed 7 bases and J shed 8 bases, with 20 bases lying between them. CDR3 DNA sequence: TGTGCCAGCAACGCCCCGGAGACCCCCCAAGGGGAGCTGTTTTTT. It codes for CASNAPETPQGELFF.

The chain combines TRBV12-3 or TRBV12-4 with TRBJ1-4; D is uncertain. CDR3 size: 16 residues. Trimming removed 2 bases at V and 0 bases at J, with 10 bases between. The CDR3 here is CASSLLTGATNEKLFF. CDR3 in DNA: TGTGCCAGCAGTTTATTAACGGGAGCAACTAATGAAAAACTGTTTTTT.

The rearrangement links TRBV6-2 or TRBV6-3 to TRBJ2-1; TRBD2 might be the D (5 bases). The V and J ends lost 2 bases and 7 bases respectively, with 12 bases between them. Germline V gene sequence: CDR1 MNHEY, CDR2 SVGEGT. This CDR3 has 14 residues. The DNA for the CDR3 is TGTGCCAGCAGTTACGGTGCTAGCCGGAATGAGCAGTTCTTC. This encodes CASSYGASRNEQFF.

This clonotype came up a few times. The chain carries TRBV18 and TRBJ1-4; D ambiguous. Germline assignment: CDR1 KGHSH and CDR2 LQKENI. The CDR3 extends over 15 amino acids. V shed 1 base and J shed 6 bases, with 12 bases lying between them. This CDR3 is CASSPRASPDEKLFF. DNA of the CDR3: TGTGCCAGCTCACCACGGGCCAGTCCGGATGAAAAACTGTTTTTT.

This clonotype was seen only a few times. The chain uses TRBV14 and TRBJ1-5; no reliable D call. This CDR3 has 14 amino acids. The V end lost 4 bases, the J end lost 3 bases, and 10 bases lay between the germline ends. Germline V gene data show CDR1 as SGHDN and CDR2 as FVKESK. The CDR3 sequence: CASSPDGINQPQHF. The DNA of the CDR3 is TGTGCCAGCAGCCCTGACGGAATCAATCAGCCCCAGCATTTT. Variable domain in full (rest from reference TRBV14 and TRBJ1-5): EAGVTQFPSHSVIEKGQTVTLRCDPISGHDNLYWYRRVMGKEIKFLLHFVKESKQDESGMPNNRFLAERTGGTYSTLKVQPAELEDSGVYFCASSPDGINQPQHFGDGTRLSIL.

This clonotype was counted many times. This chain uses TRBV12-3 or TRBV12-4 with TRBJ2-2; D ambiguous. This CDR3 region has 14 residues. The V end lost 3 bases, the J end lost 3 bases, and 8 bases lay between the germline ends. CDR3 in DNA: TGTGCCAGCAGTTTGGGCAGATACACCGGGGAGCTGTTTTTT. Amino acid sequence: CASSLGRYTGELFF.

The CDR3 region is CASSLGTQQQETQYF. CDR3 DNA: TGCGCCAGCAGCTTGGGCACACAACAACAAGAGACCCAGTACTTC. The J gene is TRBJ2-5, the V gene TRBV5-1; D not certain. Germline V gene data show CDR1 as SGHRS and CDR2 as YFSETQ. CDR3 length equals 15 residues. Trimming stripped 0 bases from V and 2 bases from J, with 11 bases between.

The V gene is TRBV12-3 or TRBV12-4, the J gene TRBJ1-1; 8 bases agree with TRBD1. The trim removed 3 bases at V and 4 bases at J, leaving 10 bases unmatched. CDR3 length: 16 residues. DNA for the CDR3: TGTGCCAGCAGTTTGTCCAGGGGGCGCAAGGGCACTGAAGCTTTCTTT. Translated: CASSLSRGRKGTEAFF.

The gene calls are TRBV9 and TRBJ2-1; 9 nucleotides agree with TRBD2. CDR3 size: 17 residues. The V segment lost 0 bases and the J segment 2 bases; nucleotides outside the gene matches: 6. The germline gives CDR1 SGDLS, CDR2 YYNGEE. CDR3 sequence (DNA): TGTGCCAGCAGCGTAGGGGGGGGGACTAGCCCCTACAATGAGCAGTTCTTC. Protein product: CASSVGGGTSPYNEQFF.

There are a few counts of this clonotype. The chain uses TRBV2 and TRBJ2-7, with 8 bases fitting TRBD1. The CDR3 loop spans 14 amino acids. Germline V lookup: CDR1 SNHLY, CDR2 FYNNEI. V lost 1 base, J lost 5 bases, and 4 bases stayed unmatched. The chain's CDR3 is CASSEGQGANEQYF. The CDR3 coding sequence is TGTGCCAGCAGTGAAGGTCAGGGGGCCAACGAGCAGTACTTC.

Concerning this clonotype: A much more abundant neighbour one base away suggests this may be a read error. CDR3 bases: TGTGCCAGCAGTCCGGACAGGGCTATTGGGGATCAGTCCCAGCATTTT. Its protein is CASSPDRAIGDQSQHF. The rearrangement uses TRBV12-3 or TRBV12-4 and TRBJ1-5, with 8 bases aligning to TRBD1. The CDR3 is 16 amino acids.

The chain combines TRBV18 with TRBJ1-1; 8 bases agree with TRBD1. The junction had 11 bases not matched to a gene; V was cut back by 4 bases and J by 7 bases. Germline CDR1 reads KGHSH; CDR2 reads LQKENI. The CDR3 is made up of 15 amino acids. CDR3 residues: CASSHKGQVVVEAFF. DNA for the CDR3: TGTGCCAGCTCACATAAGGGACAGGTGGTAGTTGAAGCTTTCTTT.

This clonotype was seen many times. CDR3 DNA: TGTGCCAGCAACGGACAGGGGGGAGGCTACACCTTC. The encoded protein is CASNGQGGGYTF. V is TRBV3-1 and J is TRBJ1-2; 10 nucleotides align to TRBD1. V lost 7 bases to trimming and J lost 8 bases; unmatched junction nucleotides: 4. The CDR3 contains 12 residues. CDR1 and CDR2 from the germline V gene are LGHDT and YNNKEL (reference sequence).

V is TRBV4-2 and J is TRBJ2-3, with D hard to call. This CDR3 contains 14 residues. Trimming left V 0 bases short and J 3 bases short, with 7 bases between. The germline V gene has CDR1 LGHNA and CDR2 YNFKEQ. This chain's CDR3 is CASSQDPATDTQYF. CDR3 DNA: TGTGCCAGCAGCCAAGATCCCGCGACAGATACGCAGTATTTT.

The chain joins TRBV7-2 to TRBJ1-2; TRBD1 is a possible D gene (6 bases). Trimming removed 4 bases at V and 6 bases at J, with 18 bases between. CDR1 is SGHTA, CDR2 FQGNSA, per germline. The CDR3 runs 15 residues. This CDR3 reads CASSSLWNQGNGYTF. Here the CDR3 DNA reads TGTGCCAGCAGCTCACTATGGAATCAGGGGAATGGCTACACCTTC.

This sequence joins TRBV5-1 and TRBJ1-2; D not resolved. The CDR3 length is 14 residues. Germline CDR1 and CDR2: SGHRS and YFSETQ. V was clipped by 7 bases and J by 5 bases, with 18 bases between them. The CDR3 DNA follows: TGCGCCAGCGGGTCCGAGGAGGGCACTTATGGCTACACCTTC. Protein product: CASGSEEGTYGYTF.

The CDR3 region is CASSLGQRGELFF. In DNA, the CDR3 is TGCGCCAGCAGCTTGGGGCAGCGCGGGGAGCTGTTTTTT. The rearrangement uses TRBV5-1 and TRBJ2-2, with D hard to call. Germline V gene sequence: CDR1 SGHRS, CDR2 YFSETQ. The CDR3 consists of 13 residues. Trimming took off 0 bases at V and 7 bases at J, with 7 bases between the two ends.

In its sample, this clonotype was seen a few times. The V call is TRBV5-1, the J call TRBJ1-2, with D maybe TRBD1 (5 bases). Trimming shortened V by 6 bases and J by 6 bases, and 18 bases separated the two germline ends. This CDR3 has 14 residues. Per the germline V gene, CDR1 is SGHRS and CDR2 is YFSETQ. The DNA of the CDR3 is TGCGCCAGCACCCTGGGCTGGGGGAACGATGGCTACACCTTC. Translated: CASTLGWGNDGYTF.

The gene calls are TRBV9 and TRBJ2-3, with 7 positions matching TRBD2. J was trimmed by 3 bases and V by 0 bases; bases with no gene match: 7. CDR1 is SGDLS and CDR2 is YYNGEE in the germline V gene. CDR3 length: 16 residues. DNA of the CDR3: TGTGCCAGCAGCGTAGGGGGGGAGGGAAGAACAGATACGCAGTATTTT. Its protein is CASSVGGEGRTDTQYF. The full variable domain, with the rest looked up from reference TRBV9 and TRBJ2-3, is DSGVTQTPKHLITATGQRVTLRCSPRSGDLSVYWYQQSLDQGLQFLIQYYNGEERAKGNILERFSAQQFPDLHSELNLSSLELGDSALYFCASSVGGEGRTDTQYFGPGTRLTVL.

The J gene is TRBJ1-2, the V gene TRBV18; D call uncertain. With 1 base removed from V and 4 bases from J, the gap between germline ends came to 10 bases. Germline V gene lookup returns CDR1 KGHSH and CDR2 LQKENI. This CDR3 region has 14 residues. CDR3 residues: CASSPQPLGYGYTF. The DNA of the CDR3 is TGTGCCAGCTCACCACAACCTCTGGGCTATGGCTACACCTTC. Using reference TRBV18 and TRBJ1-2 for the parts outside the CDR3, the full variable domain is NAGVMQNPRHLVRRRGQEARLRCSPMKGHSHVYWYRQLPEEGLKFMVYLQKENIIDESGMPKERFSAEFPKEGPSILRIQQVVRGDSAAYFCASSPQPLGYGYTFGSGTRLTVV.

The chain has TRBV12-3 or TRBV12-4 and TRBJ1-1; TRBD1 agrees at 9 bases. This CDR3 has 20 amino acids. V trimming: 5 bases; J trimming: 1 base; junction bases outside the gene matches: 20. CDR3 nucleotide sequence: TGTGCCAGCAGTACCCGGGACAGGGTGTTTAGGGCGGTTGGGAACACTGAAGCTTTCTTT. Amino acid sequence: CASSTRDRVFRAVGNTEAFF.

The rearrangement uses TRBV28 and TRBJ1-2; 7 positions agree with TRBD1. Unmatched junction bases numbered 12, after V lost 5 bases and J lost 0 bases. Germline V CDR1 and CDR2: MDHEN, SYDVKM. The CDR3 loop spans 17 amino acids. The CDR3 spells CASSEPQGSFSNYGYTF. CDR3 coding DNA: TGTGCCAGCAGTGAACCACAGGGGTCCTTCTCTAACTATGGCTACACCTTC.

This clonotype showed up just a few times. The genes are TRBV5-1 and TRBJ2-5, with D perhaps matching TRBD1 or TRBD2 (5 bases each). V gave up 4 bases and J gave up 5 bases, with 12 bases separating them. CDR3 length equals 13 residues. Germline assignment: CDR1 SGHRS and CDR2 YFSETQ. CDR3 in amino acids: CASSQGPAETQYF. The CDR3 coding sequence is TGCGCCAGCAGCCAGGGACCCGCGGAGACCCAGTACTTC.

This sequence joins TRBV6-2 or TRBV6-3 and TRBJ2-1; D is ambiguous. The CDR3 loop spans 13 amino acids. Trimming left V 8 bases short and J 0 bases short, with 8 bases between. Per germline, CDR1 MNHEY and CDR2 SVGEGT. The CDR3: CASWRSSYNEQFF. DNA for the CDR3: TGTGCCAGCTGGAGAAGCTCCTACAATGAGCAGTTCTTC.

This clonotype was observed a few times. The chain joins TRBV6-1 to TRBJ2-4; D is unclear. Between the trimmed V and J ends, which lost 6 bases and 2 bases, there was a span of 17 bases. Germline-derived CDR1 and CDR2 are MNHNS and SASEGT. The CDR3 has 16 residues. The CDR3 sequence is CASSQLGFSTKNIQYF. The CDR3 coding sequence is TGTGCCAGCAGCCAACTGGGGTTTAGTACCAAAAACATTCAGTACTTC.

The chain combines TRBV3-1 with TRBJ2-2; D gene unclear. Looked up from germline, CDR1 is LGHDT and CDR2 is YNNKEL (reference sequence). The CDR3 length is 14 residues. V shed 1 base and J shed 8 bases, with 11 bases lying between them. Written as DNA, the CDR3 is TGTGCCAGCAGCCAAGGTCGAGCTGGGGGGGAGCTGTTTTTT. Translation gives CASSQGRAGGELFF.